Here is one T cell receptor (beta chain) with its context. Antigen: not known. This record belongs to a study of shared clonotypes between healthy human individuals. Study-wide results and limits: Sequencing depth was a factor that was expected to affect clonotype sharing among donors.

Germline loops: CDR1 MRHNA, CDR2 SNTAGT. This CDR3 is 14 amino acids long. The V end was cut by 4 bases, the J end by 1 base, with 9 bases between. Produced via immunoSEQ multiplex PCR; TCRdb's table is partial and in-frame only. The table lists 1.4 million to 1.5 million clones, roughly 96% of them singletons. Source material: naive CD4+ T cells sorted from blood. The subset here: CD45RA+ positively selected. The sequence was collected from a man aged 30 to 45 in good health. This chain connects TRBV6-4 to TRBJ2-3; the D gene is possibly TRBD2 (6 bases). CDR3 nucleotides: TGTGCCAGCAGTGCCGGGAGTGGCACAGATACGCAGTATTTT. This translates into CASSAGSGTDTQYF.